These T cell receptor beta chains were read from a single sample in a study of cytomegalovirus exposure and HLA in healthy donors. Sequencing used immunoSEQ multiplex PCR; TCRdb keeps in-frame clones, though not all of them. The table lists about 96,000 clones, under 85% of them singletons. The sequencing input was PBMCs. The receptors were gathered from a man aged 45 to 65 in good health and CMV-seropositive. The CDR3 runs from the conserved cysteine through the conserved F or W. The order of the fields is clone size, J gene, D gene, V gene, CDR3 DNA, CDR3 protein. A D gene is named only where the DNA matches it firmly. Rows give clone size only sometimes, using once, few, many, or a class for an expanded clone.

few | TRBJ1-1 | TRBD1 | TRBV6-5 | TGTGCCAGCAGTTACCGTAGGACAGGGAACACTGAAGCTTTCTTT | CASSYRRTGNTEAFF
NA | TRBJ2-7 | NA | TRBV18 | TGTGCCAGCTCACCACGGAGTAGCGGTACCTACGAGCAGTACTTC | CASSPRSSGTYEQYF
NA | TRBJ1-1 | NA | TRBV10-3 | TGTGCCATAGCATGGGGGCACACTGAAGCTTTCTTT | CAIAWGHTEAFF
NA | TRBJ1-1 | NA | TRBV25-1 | TGTGCCAGCAGTGAATGGGGCAGCCCTGAAGCTTTCTTT | CASSEWGSPEAFF
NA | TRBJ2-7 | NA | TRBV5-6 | TGTGCCAGCAGCTTTCAGGGGAGCTCCTACGAGCAGTACTTC | CASSFQGSSYEQYF
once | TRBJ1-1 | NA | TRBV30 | TGTGCCTGGAGTGTTCAGAAGAACACTGAAGCTTTCTTT | CAWSVQKNTEAFF
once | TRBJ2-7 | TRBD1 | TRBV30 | TGTGCCTGGAGTGTACTGGGGACAGGGATCCACGAGCAGTACTTC | CAWSVLGTGIHEQYF
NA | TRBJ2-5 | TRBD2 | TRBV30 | TGTGGGGGGAGTAGCGGGGGGGCGAAGGAGACCCAGTACTTC | CGGSSGGAKETQYF
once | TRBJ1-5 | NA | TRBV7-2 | TGTGCCAGCAGCTTAAGTCGGGGTAGCAATCAGCCCCAGCATTTT | CASSLSRGSNQPQHF
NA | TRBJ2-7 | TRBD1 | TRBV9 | TGTGCCAGCAGCGTAGGCGATTCGGGACAGGTCTCCTACGAGCAGTACTTC | CASSVGDSGQVSYEQYF
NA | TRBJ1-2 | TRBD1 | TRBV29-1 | TGCAGCACCGGACAGGGACACTATGGCTACACCTTC | CSTGQGHYGYTF
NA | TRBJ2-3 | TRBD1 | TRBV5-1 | TGCGCCAGCACCCGGGACAGTACTAGCACAGATACGCAGTATTTT | CASTRDSTSTDTQYF
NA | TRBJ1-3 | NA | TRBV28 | TGTGCCAGCAGTTACTCTCCTACGGGGTTCTCTGGAAACACCATATATTTT | CASSYSPTGFSGNTIYF
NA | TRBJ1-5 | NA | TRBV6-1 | TGTGCCAGCACGGGGGAATATAGCAATCAGCCCCAGCATTTT | CASTGEYSNQPQHF
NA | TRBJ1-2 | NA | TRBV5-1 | TGCGCCAGCAGCCTAGGACGGACGGGGGATGGCTACACCTTC | CASSLGRTGDGYTF
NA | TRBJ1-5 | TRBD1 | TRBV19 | TGTGCCAGTAGTAGCGGACAGGGAGGTGTTCAGCCCCAGCATTTT | CASSSGQGGVQPQHF
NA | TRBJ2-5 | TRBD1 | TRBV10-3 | TGTGCCATCAGTGAGTGGGGGCAGGGGGACCCAGAGACCCAGTACTTC | CAISEWGQGDPETQYF
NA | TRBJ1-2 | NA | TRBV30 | TGTGCCTGGATCTGGGGGACAAGAGGAAACTATGGCTACACCTTC | CAWIWGTRGNYGYTF
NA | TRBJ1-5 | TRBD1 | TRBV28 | TGTGCCAGCAGTGCCGACAGGGGAGTCATTTATCAGCCCCAGCATTTT | CASSADRGVIYQPQHF
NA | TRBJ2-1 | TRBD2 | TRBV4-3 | TGCGCCAGCAGCCAAGAGGACGGCGGGGGGGCTAGGAATGAGCAGTTCTTC | CASSQEDGGGARNEQFF
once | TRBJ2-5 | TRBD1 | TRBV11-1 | TGTGCCAGCAGCGCCCCGGACAGGATCCAAGAGACCCAGTACTTC | CASSAPDRIQETQYF
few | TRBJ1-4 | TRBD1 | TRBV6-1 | TGTGCCAGCAGTGGATCAGGGGGCGGTGAAAAACTGTTTTTT | CASSGSGGGEKLFF
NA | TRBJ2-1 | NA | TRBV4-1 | TGCGCCAGCAGCCATGGAGGAGAGCAGTTCTTC | CASSHGGEQFF
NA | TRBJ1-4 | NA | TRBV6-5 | TGTGCCAGCTCCCGGGAGGGTCCAACTAATGAAAAACTGTTTTTT | CASSREGPTNEKLFF
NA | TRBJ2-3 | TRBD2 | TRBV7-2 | TGTGCCAGCAGCCATCCCCGGGGCGGGGGACCCACAGATACGCAGTATTTT | CASSHPRGGGPTDTQYF
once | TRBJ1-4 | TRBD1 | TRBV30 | TGTGCCTGGAGCCCTAGGAGGGGACAGAGAACAACTAATGAAAAACTGTTTTTT | CAWSPRRGQRTTNEKLFF
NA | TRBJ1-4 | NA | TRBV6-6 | TGTGCCAGCAGTTACTTCGAATGGACAGATAATGAAAAACTGTTTTTT | CASSYFEWTDNEKLFF
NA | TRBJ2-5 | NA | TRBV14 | TGTGCCAGCAGCCAAACGACAGTGGGGACCCAGTACTTC | CASSQTTVGTQYF
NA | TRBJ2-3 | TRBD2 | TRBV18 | TGTGCCAGCTCACCCCCGGGGGGGTCCTCTAGCACAGATACGCAGTATTTT | CASSPPGGSSSTDTQYF
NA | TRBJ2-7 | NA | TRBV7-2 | TGTGCCAGCAGCTTAGTGCCGGAGGGAGGCTACGAGCAGTACTTC | CASSLVPEGGYEQYF
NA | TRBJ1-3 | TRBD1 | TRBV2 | TGTGCCAGCCCCCGGGGCACAGGGGCTGGAAACACCATATATTTT | CASPRGTGAGNTIYF